This T cell receptor beta chain came from a study of human T cells and chemical hapten exposure. For the study at large: The variation in per-sample TCR yields arose mainly from small differences in pooled library volumes. Study-level points and caveats: TCRs whose frequency exceeded 1 in 1000 remained the same following DPC sensitization.

V lost 0 bases, J lost 2 bases, and 5 bases lay in between. CDR3 length equals 15 residues. The library attached unique molecular identifiers to individual cDNA molecules. The authors' processing: The median was around 100,000 TCRs per sample, ranging roughly 23,224 to 690,600. A single record per CDR3 protein comes from TCRdb applying MiXCR to the reads. The V and J calls follow TCRdb's processing rather than the paper's. In the table there are around 120,000 distinct CDR3 sequences, approximately 9.3% of which are singletons. On this clonotype itself: What it binds is not known.

The study extracted total RNA from unfractionated whole blood. The gene calls are TRBV12-3 or TRBV12-4 and TRBJ2-6; D is undetermined. What was sequenced was whole blood. The source is a human donor in good health. Some clones in this sample may be carry-over from other donors' samples. This chain's CDR3 is CASSLASTGANVLTF. The CDR3 region has the DNA TGTGCCAGCAGTTTAGCGTCCACTGGGGCCAACGTCCTGACTTTC.